This T cell receptor beta chain emerged from a study of shared clonotypes between healthy human individuals. Per the germline V gene, CDR1 is LNHDA and CDR2 is SQIVND (reference sequence). V dropped 6 bases and J dropped 7; count of bases not matched to a gene: 12. The CDR3 is 15 residues long. Per the original data handling: Owing to the provision of junction-only sequences devoid of quality scores by immunoSEQ, filtering differed. Only in-frame clones appear in the TCRdb table, and some are missing; sequencing was by immunoSEQ multiplex PCR. The DNA was the basis for D and trimming; V, J and clone size are from that table. The sample carries about 340,000 clones, around four fifths recorded once.

The J gene is TRBJ1-5, the V gene TRBV19, with 7 bases lining up with TRBD1. Specimen: memory CD4+ T cells sorted from blood. This sample's subset: CD45RA-negative fraction. This receptor was identified in a man younger than 40 in good health. In DNA, the CDR3 is TGTGCCAGTAGGAAGGGACAGCTTACGGGACAGCCCCAGCATTTT. This encodes CASRKGQLTGQPQHF.